This T cell receptor (beta chain) was sequenced in a study of control samples from healthy donors and cancer patients. Some clones are missing from TCRdb's copy, which holds only in-frame ones; the method was immunoSEQ multiplex PCR. This table has around 100,000 clones, roughly 90% appearing once. The germline gives CDR1 GTSNPN, CDR2 SVGIG (reference sequence). J lost 5 bases, V lost 0 bases, and 8 bases had no gene match. This CDR3 contains 16 residues. Sequencing was done on a sample of blood. The source is a woman between 70 and 85 years old in good health. The chain combines TRBV30 with TRBJ2-5; 11 bases map to TRBD2. The CDR3 spells CAWSVPTSGEGETQYF. Here the CDR3 DNA reads TGTGCCTGGAGTGTACCGACTAGCGGGGAAGGGGAGACCCAGTACTTC.